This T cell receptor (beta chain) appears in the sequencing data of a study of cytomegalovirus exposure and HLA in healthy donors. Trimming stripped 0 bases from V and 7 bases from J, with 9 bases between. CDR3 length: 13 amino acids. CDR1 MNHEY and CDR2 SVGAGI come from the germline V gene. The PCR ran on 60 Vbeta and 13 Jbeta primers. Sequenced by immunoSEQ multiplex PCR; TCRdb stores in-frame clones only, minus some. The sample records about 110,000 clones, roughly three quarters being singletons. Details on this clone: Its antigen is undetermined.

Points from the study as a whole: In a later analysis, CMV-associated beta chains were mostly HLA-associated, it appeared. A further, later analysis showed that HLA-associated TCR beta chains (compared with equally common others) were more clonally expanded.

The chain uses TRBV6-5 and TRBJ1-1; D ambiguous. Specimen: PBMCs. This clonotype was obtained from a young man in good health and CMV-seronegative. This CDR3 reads CASSYSGGGEAFF. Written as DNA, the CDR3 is TGTGCCAGCAGTTACTCCGGAGGAGGTGAAGCTTTCTTT.